This T cell receptor (beta chain) was captured by sequencing in a study of blood T cell repertoires in COVID-19. CDR1 and CDR2 from the germline V gene are SGHKS and YYEKEE (reference sequence). This CDR3 contains 15 residues. Trimming shortened V by 1 base and J by 0 bases, and 8 bases separated the two germline ends. Sequencing used immunoSEQ multiplex PCR; TCRdb keeps in-frame clones, though not all of them. Here the sample spans more than 200,000 clones, approximately 82% being singletons. The rearrangement joins TRBV5-5 to TRBJ2-4; D not resolved. The sequencing input was peripheral blood. This TCR was sampled from a woman between 35 and 50 years old who had recovered from COVID-19. The CDR3 sequence: CASSLLNTAKNIQYF. The CDR3 DNA follows: TGTGCCAGCAGCTTGTTGAACACAGCCAAAAACATTCAGTACTTC.